The 11 T cell receptor beta chains presented below share a single source sample, sequenced in a study of T cells in women clearing cervical HPV infection. Profiling relied on immunoSEQ multiplex PCR, and the TCRdb table lists in-frame clones only, not all of them. The sample's table shows about 14,000 clones. What was sequenced was blood buffy coat. The origin of the receptors is a woman aged 18 to 69 with a cervical HPV16 infection that either progressed to CIN3+ or cleared (not recorded which).

Worth noting for this clone: The read finishes 3 residues shy of the CDR3 end, and the germline J gene is used to complete it. This sequence joins TRBV7-9 and TRBJ2-3; 8 bases match TRBD1. The CDR3 consists of 13 residues. Germline values: CDR1 SEHNR, CDR2 FQNEAQ (reference sequence). The part of the CDR3 DNA that was read is TGTGCCAGCAACCTACAGGGGGAGGAGACG. This translates into CASNLQGEET. The entire CDR3 protein reads CASNLQGEETQYF.

A word on this clone: The read comes to an end 3 residues before the CDR3 does, leaving the germline J gene to fill in the end. The gene calls are TRBV6-1 and TRBJ1-6; tentatively, D is TRBD1 (5 bases). The CDR3 is 16 residues long. Trimming cost V 1 base and J 7 bases, with 14 bases left between them. CDR1 is MNHNS, CDR2 SASEGT, per germline. The sequenced part of the CDR3 DNA is TGTGCCAGCAGTGAAGGACATAGGGGAGGGAATTCACCC. This gives the protein CASSEGHRGGNSP. The CDR3 reads in full as CASSEGHRGGNSPLHF.

To note about this clone: The CDR3 extends 3 residues past the end of the read, so its final part is completed from the germline J gene. V and J are TRBV2 and TRBJ2-7, with unresolved D. Trimming stripped 7 bases from V and 1 base from J, with 8 bases between. This CDR3 comprises 12 residues. Germline CDR1 is SNHLY and CDR2 is FYNNEI. The CDR3 DNA, read in part, is TGTGCCAGCAAGCTGAATTCCTACGAG. Its protein is CASKLNSYE. The whole CDR3 sequence reads CASKLNSYEQYF.

Points on this clone: The CDR3 end falls 3 residues outside the read, so it is completed with the germline J gene. J is TRBJ1-6 and V is TRBV20-1; D remains unclear. Trimming took off 5 bases at V and 0 bases at J, with 11 bases between the two ends. Germline loops: CDR1 DFQATT, CDR2 SNEGSKA (reference sequence). The CDR3 covers 15 residues. Incomplete CDR3 DNA: TGCAGTGCTCTACAGTCGAGCTCCTATAATTCACCC. This codes for CSALQSSSYNSP. The full CDR3 protein reads CSALQSSSYNSPLHF.

As regards this clone: The read ends 3 residues before the CDR3 terminus; that terminus is restored from the germline J gene. The chain couples TRBV2 to TRBJ2-7; TRBD1 agrees at 9 bases. The CDR3 spans 12 residues. Per the germline V gene, CDR1 is SNHLY and CDR2 is FYNNEI. V lost 5 bases to trimming and J lost 6 bases; unmatched junction nucleotides: 2. CDR3 DNA, as far as it was read: TGTGCCAGCAGTCCGGACAGGGGCGAG. Protein product: CASSPDRGE. The full CDR3 reads CASSPDRGEQYF.

Concerning this clone itself: The junction does not match germline at one end; this may be a read error. The read halts 3 residues ahead of the CDR3 end, with the missing end drawn from the germline J gene. This chain links TRBV5-1 with TRBJ2-1, with D perhaps TRBD1 (6 bases). The CDR3 has 13 amino acids. Germline V CDR1 and CDR2: SGHRS, YFSETQ. The CDR3 here is CASTLDSRNEQFF. The CDR3 DNA, read in part, is TGCGCCAGCACCTTGGACAGTAGGAATGAG.

CDR3 sequence reads: CASSEALSTGELFF. The part of the CDR3 DNA that was read is TGTGCCAGCAGCGAGGCACTAAGCACCGGGGAG. The rearrangement uses TRBV7-9 and TRBJ2-2; D unclear. The CDR3 end lies 3 residues beyond the end of the read and is filled in from the germline J gene. The CDR3 totals 14 residues. The germline V and J ends were trimmed by 5 bases and 4 bases, with 11 bases remaining between them. Germline V CDR1 and CDR2: SEHNR, FQNEAQ (reference sequence).

The CDR3 spells CASSIQEGADIQYF. The sequenced CDR3 bases are TGTGCCAGCAGCATACAGGAGGGGGCTGACATT. This chain links TRBV7-6 with TRBJ2-4, with TRBD1 as a possible D gene (7 bases). The CDR3 extends 3 residues past the end of the read, so its final part is completed from the germline J gene. The germline V gene has CDR1 SGHVS and CDR2 FNYEAQ. V was clipped by 5 bases and J by 8 bases, with 16 bases between them. CDR3 length: 14 amino acids.

On this clone: Coverage ceases 3 residues before the CDR3 finishes, and the germline J gene fills in the end. The chain combines TRBV2 with TRBJ2-4; D may be TRBD1 (6 bases). Trimming cost V 3 bases and J 0 bases, with 15 bases left between them. Per the germline V gene, CDR1 is SNHLY and CDR2 is FYNNEI. The CDR3 consists of 17 residues. The covered CDR3 bases are TGTGCCAGCAGTGACCCCGTCGGGACACTAGCCAAAAACATT. Protein sequence: CASSDPVGTLAKNI. The entire CDR3 reads CASSDPVGTLAKNIQYF.

Of note for this clone: At one end the junction does not follow the germline gene, possibly because of a read error. Read sequence stops 3 residues before the CDR3 end, and the germline J gene provides the missing end. This sequence joins TRBV4-2 and TRBJ2-1; D is perhaps TRBD2 (5 bases). The CDR3 runs to 15 residues. CDR1 LGHNA and CDR2 YNFKEQ come from the germline V gene. CDR3 residues: CASSQDSGMRNEQFF. The covered CDR3 bases are TGCGCCAGCAGCCAAGATTCGGGGATGAGAAATGAG.

Turning to this clone: The missing CDR3 end, 3 residues past where the read stops, is filled in from the germline J gene. The gene calls are TRBV18 and TRBJ1-2; D might be TRBD1 (5 bases). The CDR3 has 14 residues. Trimming took off 4 bases at V and 3 bases at J, with 12 bases between the two ends. Germline loops: CDR1 KGHSH, CDR2 LQKENI. The CDR3 bases that were read are TGTGCCAGCTCACGTCGGACAACTTACTATGGC. It codes for CASSRRTTYYG. The CDR3 reads in full as CASSRRTTYYGYTF.